Following are 17 T cell receptor beta chains from one sample sequenced in a study of T cells after yellow fever vaccination. TCRdb passed the 5' RACE reads through MiXCR, listing each CDR3 protein once. The table includes about 320,000 distinct CDR3 sequences, approximately 4.5% detected once. The specimen comprised PBMCs, sampled 15 days after the yellow fever booster vaccination. These receptors all stem from a young man who received the YFV17D yellow fever vaccine.

This clonotype has a count of ten or more. The V gene is TRBV13, the J gene TRBJ2-7; D remains unclear. Germline V gene sequence: CDR1 PRHDT, CDR2 FYEKMQ (reference sequence). V shed 5 bases and J shed 3 bases, with 11 bases lying between them. The CDR3 has 13 residues. The CDR3 loop is CASSRPGDYEQYF. The CDR3 nucleotides are TGTGCCAGCAGCCGTCCAGGCGACTACGAGCAGTACTTC. The full variable domain, completed using reference TRBV13 and TRBJ2-7, is AAGVIQSPRHLIKEKRETATLKCYPIPRHDTVYWYQQGPGQDPQFLISFYEKMQSDKGSIPDRFSAQQFSDYHSELNMSSLELGDSALYFCASSRPGDYEQYFGPGTRLTVT.

This clonotype appeared a few times. CDR3 sequence reads: CATRQAGNSPLHF. The DNA for the CDR3 is TGTGCGACAAGGCAGGCGGGCAATTCACCCCTCCACTTT. The V and J genes are TRBV10-3 and TRBJ1-6, with D unresolved. This CDR3 has 13 residues. Germline values: CDR1 ENHRY, CDR2 SYGVKD.

This chain uses TRBV30 with TRBJ1-1; D gene ambiguous. The CDR3 has 11 residues. Trimming stripped 5 bases from V and 6 bases from J, with 10 bases between. The V gene's germline CDR1 is GTSNPN and CDR2 SVGIG (reference sequence). CDR3 nucleotide sequence: TGTGCCTGGGACCGGAGTTCTGAAGCTTTCTTT. This translates into CAWDRSSEAFF.

This clonotype was seen ten or more times. The J gene is TRBJ1-1, the V gene TRBV9; 8 positions match TRBD1. Germline CDR1 and CDR2: SGDLS and YYNGEE. The V segment lost 3 bases and the J segment 6 bases; nucleotides outside the gene matches: 10. The CDR3 is 15 residues long. The CDR3 here is CASSDSDRGLAEAFF. Written as DNA, the CDR3 is TGTGCCAGCAGCGATTCTGACAGGGGTCTCGCTGAAGCTTTCTTT.

The chain uses TRBV4-3 and TRBJ1-2; D gene unclear. The CDR3 sequence is 16 residues long. CDR1 is LGHNA, CDR2 YSLEER, per germline. V was trimmed by 0 bases and J by 8 bases, leaving 19 bases between them. DNA for the CDR3: TGCGCCAGCAGCCAAGAGGTTCTAGGCGGCTGGCGGGGCTACACCTTC. Translated: CASSQEVLGGWRGYTF.

This clonotype has a count of ten or more. The chain employs TRBV20-1 and TRBJ2-3; no clear D. The CDR3 runs to 12 residues. Germline CDR1 DFQATT, CDR2 SNEGSKA (reference sequence). CDR3 loop: CSSDGPGDTQYF. Written as DNA, the CDR3 is TGCAGCTCTGACGGGCCGGGAGATACGCAGTATTTT.

This clonotype was counted at least ten times. The V gene is TRBV5-1, the J gene TRBJ2-5; possible D gene TRBD2, 6 bases. Deletions cut 7 bases from V and 1 base from J, with 26 bases between. The CDR3 runs 18 residues. CDR1 and CDR2 from the germline V gene are SGHRS and YFSETQ. CDR3 bases: TGCGCCAGCCGTACTGGGGACTGCGCTTTTGTGTGCCAAGAGACCCAGTACTTC. This translates into CASRTGDCAFVCQETQYF.

This clonotype showed up many times. The chain links TRBV19 to TRBJ2-3; tentatively, D is TRBD1 (5 bases). The germline V gene has CDR1 LNHDA and CDR2 SQIVND (reference sequence). The CDR3 is 14 amino acids. V was clipped by 6 bases and J by 1 base, with 11 bases between them. The CDR3 sequence is CASSRIGGTDTQYF. In DNA form, the CDR3 reads TGTGCCAGTAGCCGCATAGGGGGCACAGATACGCAGTATTTT.

This clonotype was counted ten times or more. This chain uses TRBV6-2 or TRBV6-3 with TRBJ2-6; D tentatively reads TRBD1 or TRBD2 (5 bases each). This CDR3 region has 16 residues. Trimming took 5 bases from V and 0 from J, leaving 11 bases between them. Germline CDR1 is MNHEY and CDR2 is SVGEGT. The CDR3 DNA is TGTGCCAGCAGTGGGACGGAGAGCTCTGGGGCCAACGTCCTGACTTTC. Its protein product is CASSGTESSGANVLTF.

In its sample, this clonotype was seen many times. The chain is built from TRBV4-3 and TRBJ1-4; D remains unclear. Germline CDR1 is LGHNA and CDR2 is YSLEER. The V end was cut by 0 bases, the J end by 4 bases, with 9 bases between. This CDR3 has 15 amino acids. The CDR3, as DNA: TGCGCCAGCAGCCAAGATGGGAAGGGTAATGAAAAACTGTTTTTT. It is translated as CASSQDGKGNEKLFF.

This clonotype was counted at least ten times. The chain employs TRBV5-1 and TRBJ2-7; D unclear. V lost 0 bases and J lost 0, with 7 bases in between. Germline-derived CDR1 and CDR2 are SGHRS and YFSETQ. This CDR3 has 14 residues. CDR3 in amino acids: CASSLAVASYEQYF. The CDR3 nucleotides read TGCGCCAGCAGCTTGGCCGTCGCCTCCTACGAGCAGTACTTC.

The CDR3 DNA reads TGTGCCAGCTCACCGGAAACAGGGAAAAGGAGCAATCAGCCCCAGCATTTT. Its protein product is CASSPETGKRSNQPQHF. The chain combines TRBV18 with TRBJ1-5; D may be TRBD1 (6 bases). The CDR3 loop spans 17 amino acids. Germline CDR1 reads KGHSH; CDR2 reads LQKENI. Trimming left V 3 bases short and J 1 base short, with 16 bases between.

The rearrangement uses TRBV12-3 or TRBV12-4 and TRBJ1-2; tentatively, D is TRBD1 (6 bases). The CDR3 length is 14 residues. The ends were cut back, 7 bases at V and 4 bases at J, with 16 bases in the middle. The CDR3 reads CASTRGGRVYGYTF. CDR3 in DNA: TGTGCCAGCACCCGAGGGGGGCGCGTCTATGGCTACACCTTC.

Of note for this clonotype: The CDR3 does not end in the conserved phenylalanine or tryptophan, so this is likely a read error. The rearrangement joins TRBV4-1 to TRBJ1-5, with D unclear. CDR1 is MGHRA, CDR2 YSYEKL, per germline. The V end was cut by 4 bases, the J end by 3 bases, with 10 bases between. The CDR3 sequence is 14 residues long. The CDR3 region has the DNA TGCGCCAGCAGCCCCGGGCGCTTCAATCAGCCCCAGCATATT. Its translation is CASSPGRFNQPQHI.

The chain employs TRBV20-1 and TRBJ2-5, with TRBD2 matching over 15 bases. Germline V lookup: CDR1 DFQATT, CDR2 SNEGSKA (reference sequence). Trimming took 3 bases from V and 7 from J; bases not matched to a gene: 9. The CDR3 is 16 amino acids. CDR3 sequence (DNA): TGCAGTGCTAGTAAAGGACTAGCGGGGGGGTCCGGGACCCAGTACTTC. Amino acids: CSASKGLAGGSGTQYF.

This clonotype was seen repeatedly, ten times or more. This chain links TRBV7-2 with TRBJ1-6, with 7 nucleotides matching TRBD1. CDR1 is SGHTA and CDR2 is FQGNSA in the germline V gene. This CDR3 spans 15 amino acids. J was trimmed by 10 bases and V by 3 bases; bases with no gene match: 9. The CDR3 loop is CASSFRTGRGSPLHF. DNA of the CDR3: TGTGCCAGCAGCTTTCGGACAGGACGGGGATCACCCCTCCACTTT. Full variable domain (outside the CDR3, taken from reference TRBV7-2 and TRBJ1-6): GAGVSQSPSNKVTEKGKDVELRCDPISGHTALYWYRQSLGQGLEFLIYFQGNSAPDKSGLPSDRFSAERTGGSVSTLTIQRTQQEDSAVYLCASSFRTGRGSPLHFGNGTRLTVT.

This clonotype appeared many times. The chain employs TRBV6-5 and TRBJ2-3; TRBD2 matches 8 bases. CDR3 length: 13 amino acids. V lost 11 bases and J lost 7; bases outside the gene matches: 11. Germline loops: CDR1 MNHEY, CDR2 SVGAGI. CDR3 DNA: TGTGCCTCCGGCCGGGGGGGTAGCCATACGCAGTATTTT. Protein: CASGRGGSHTQYF.